Sequencing of this T cell receptor beta chain was carried out in a study of CD8 T cells in Susac syndrome. Sequencing of TCR beta was performed on blood CD8+ T cells and on blood CD4+ T cells. TEMRA cells were FACS-enriched and CD8+ and CD4+ T cells negatively isolated. An amount of RNA that ranged from 0.5 to 1 ug was reverse transcribed with random hexamers. TCRdb reanalysed the immunoSEQ multiplex PCR reads using MiXCR and keeps one entry per CDR3 protein. The sample lists some 200,000 distinct CDR3 sequences, 90% to 95% occurring once. The origin of this receptor is a human donor with multiple sclerosis. Sequencing was carried out using CD4+ T cells from PBMCs.

The CDR3 DNA reads TGCGCCAGCAGCTTCGACAGGGGTAACGGGGAGCTGTTTTTT. Translated: CASSFDRGNGELFF. The chain uses TRBV5-1 and TRBJ2-2; 8 positions agree with TRBD1. CDR1 and CDR2 (germline): SGHRS, YFSETQ. Unmatched junction bases numbered 4, after V lost 2 bases and J lost 7 bases. This CDR3 comprises 14 residues.